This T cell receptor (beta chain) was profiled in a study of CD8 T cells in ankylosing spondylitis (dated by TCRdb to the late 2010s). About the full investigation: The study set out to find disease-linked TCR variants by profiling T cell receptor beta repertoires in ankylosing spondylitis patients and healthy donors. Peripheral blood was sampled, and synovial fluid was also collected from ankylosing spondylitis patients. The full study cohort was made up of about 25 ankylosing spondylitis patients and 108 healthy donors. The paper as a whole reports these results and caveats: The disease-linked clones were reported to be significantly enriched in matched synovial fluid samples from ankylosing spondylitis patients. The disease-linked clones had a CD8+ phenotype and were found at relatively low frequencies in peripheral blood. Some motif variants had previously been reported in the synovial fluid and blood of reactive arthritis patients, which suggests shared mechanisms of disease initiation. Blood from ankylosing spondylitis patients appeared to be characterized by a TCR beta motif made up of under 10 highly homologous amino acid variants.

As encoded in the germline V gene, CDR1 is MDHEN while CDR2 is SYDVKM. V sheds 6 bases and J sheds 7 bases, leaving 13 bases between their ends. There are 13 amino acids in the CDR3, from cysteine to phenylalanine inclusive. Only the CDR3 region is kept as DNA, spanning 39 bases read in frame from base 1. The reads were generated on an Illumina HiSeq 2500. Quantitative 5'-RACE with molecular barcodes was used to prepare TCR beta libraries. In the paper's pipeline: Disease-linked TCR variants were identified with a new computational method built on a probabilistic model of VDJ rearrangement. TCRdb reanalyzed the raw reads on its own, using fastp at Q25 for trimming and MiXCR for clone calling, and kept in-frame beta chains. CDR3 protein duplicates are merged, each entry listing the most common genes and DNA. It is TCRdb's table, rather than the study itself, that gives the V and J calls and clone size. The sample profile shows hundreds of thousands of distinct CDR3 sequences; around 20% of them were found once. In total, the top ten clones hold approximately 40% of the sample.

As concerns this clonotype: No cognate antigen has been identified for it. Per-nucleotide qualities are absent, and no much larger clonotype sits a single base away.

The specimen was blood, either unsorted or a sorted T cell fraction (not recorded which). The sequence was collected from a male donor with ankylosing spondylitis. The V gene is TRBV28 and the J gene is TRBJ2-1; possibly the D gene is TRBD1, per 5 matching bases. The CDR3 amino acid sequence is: CASSHRQPNEQFF. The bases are TGTGCCAGCAGCCACCGACAGCCAAATGAGCAGTTCTTC.